This is a list of T cell receptor beta chains from one sample in a study of blood T cell repertoires in COVID-19. Produced via immunoSEQ multiplex PCR; TCRdb's table is partial and in-frame only. The sample has more than 200,000 clones; around nine tenths are singletons. The specimen was peripheral blood. The source is a woman aged 40 to 50 who had recovered from COVID-19. Each CDR3 is given with its conserved first and last residue. A D gene is named only where the DNA matches it firmly. Size tells how often a clone was seen (once, few, many) or the class of an expanded clone, and some rows leave it out.

d_call: NA; clone_size: NA; v_call: TRBV11-3; j_call: TRBJ2-1; cdr3_aa: CASSPGTPGSNEQFF; cdr3_nt: TGTGCCAGCAGCCCCGGGACACCTGGGAGCAATGAGCAGTTCTTC
d_call: TRBD1; clone_size: NA; v_call: TRBV28; j_call: TRBJ2-7; cdr3_aa: CASRSTGETYEQYF; cdr3_nt: TGTGCCAGCAGATCGACAGGGGAAACCTACGAGCAGTACTTC
d_call: NA; clone_size: few; v_call: TRBV6-2/TRBV6-3; j_call: TRBJ1-2; cdr3_aa: CASSPTGQLTNYGYTF; cdr3_nt: TGTGCCAGCAGCCCTACCGGACAGCTTACTAACTATGGCTACACCTTC
d_call: NA; clone_size: NA; v_call: TRBV7-2; j_call: TRBJ2-3; cdr3_aa: CASSPSSSVLTDTQYF; cdr3_nt: TGTGCCAGCAGCCCAAGTAGTAGCGTCCTCACAGATACGCAGTATTTT
d_call: NA; clone_size: NA; v_call: TRBV24-1; j_call: TRBJ2-4; cdr3_aa: CATSDTSTGENIQYF; cdr3_nt: TGTGCCACCAGTGACACGAGTACGGGAGAAAACATTCAGTACTTC
d_call: TRBD1; clone_size: NA; v_call: TRBV29-1; j_call: TRBJ1-4; cdr3_aa: CIVAGGSEKLFF; cdr3_nt: TGCATCGTGGCAGGGGGATCCGAAAAACTGTTTTTT
d_call: NA; clone_size: NA; v_call: TRBV28; j_call: TRBJ2-7; cdr3_aa: CASSPGGSSYEQYF; cdr3_nt: TGTGCCAGCAGCCCAGGGGGGAGCTCCTACGAGCAGTACTTC
d_call: TRBD2; clone_size: NA; v_call: TRBV28; j_call: TRBJ2-6; cdr3_aa: CASRPGGGSSGANVLTF; cdr3_nt: TGTGCCAGCAGACCAGGCGGGGGATCAAGTGGGGCCAACGTCCTGACTTTC
d_call: TRBD1; clone_size: NA; v_call: TRBV7-8; j_call: TRBJ1-2; cdr3_aa: CASSFDRQGNSARGYTF; cdr3_nt: TGTGCCAGCAGCTTCGACAGACAGGGGAATTCGGCTCGGGGCTACACCTTC
d_call: TRBD2; clone_size: NA; v_call: TRBV10-3; j_call: TRBJ2-1; cdr3_aa: CAISGSWLAAAYNEQFF; cdr3_nt: TGTGCCATCAGTGGGTCCTGGCTAGCGGCGGCCTACAATGAGCAGTTCTTC
d_call: NA; clone_size: NA; v_call: TRBV15; j_call: TRBJ1-4; cdr3_aa: CATSRAKGSDLGEKLFF; cdr3_nt: TGTGCCACCAGCAGAGCTAAGGGGTCGGATTTAGGGGAAAAACTGTTTTTT
d_call: TRBD1; clone_size: NA; v_call: TRBV2; j_call: TRBJ2-3; cdr3_aa: CASRGQGDTQYF; cdr3_nt: TGTGCCAGCAGGGGACAGGGAGATACGCAGTATTTT
d_call: NA; clone_size: NA; v_call: TRBV2; j_call: TRBJ2-7; cdr3_aa: CASSRQGYYEQYF; cdr3_nt: TGTGCCAGCAGTCGGCAGGGGTACTACGAGCAGTACTTC
d_call: TRBD1; clone_size: NA; v_call: TRBV6-2/TRBV6-3; j_call: TRBJ2-7; cdr3_aa: CASSYGDTGTGQYEQYF; cdr3_nt: TGTGCCAGCAGTTACGGGGACACCGGGACAGGGCAATACGAGCAGTACTTC
d_call: TRBD1; clone_size: few; v_call: TRBV24-1; j_call: TRBJ1-1; cdr3_aa: CATSESGTGKNTEAFF; cdr3_nt: TGTGCCACCAGTGAATCCGGGACAGGCAAGAACACTGAAGCTTTCTTT
d_call: NA; clone_size: few; v_call: TRBV6-6; j_call: TRBJ1-3; cdr3_aa: CASREQQASGNTIYF; cdr3_nt: TGTGCCAGCAGGGAACAGCAAGCCTCTGGAAACACCATATATTTT
d_call: TRBD2; clone_size: NA; v_call: TRBV19; j_call: TRBJ2-5; cdr3_aa: CASSPGGPETQYF; cdr3_nt: TGTGCCAGTAGCCCGGGGGGGCCAGAGACCCAGTACTTC
d_call: NA; clone_size: NA; v_call: TRBV6-2/TRBV6-3; j_call: TRBJ2-1; cdr3_aa: CASSYWGQNSYNEQFF; cdr3_nt: TGTGCCAGCAGTTACTGGGGACAAAACTCCTACAATGAGCAGTTCTTC
d_call: NA; clone_size: NA; v_call: TRBV4-2; j_call: TRBJ2-7; cdr3_aa: CASSQARQANYEQYF; cdr3_nt: TGTGCCAGCAGCCAAGCACGACAGGCCAACTACGAGCAGTACTTC
d_call: NA; clone_size: NA; v_call: TRBV11-2; j_call: TRBJ2-7; cdr3_aa: CASSLDLRGAYEQYF; cdr3_nt: TGTGCCAGCAGCTTAGATTTGCGCGGAGCCTACGAGCAGTACTTC
d_call: NA; clone_size: NA; v_call: TRBV4-3; j_call: TRBJ2-7; cdr3_aa: CASSQAHGTYEQYF; cdr3_nt: TGCGCCAGCAGCCAAGCCCACGGGACCTACGAGCAGTACTTC
d_call: NA; clone_size: NA; v_call: TRBV19; j_call: TRBJ1-1; cdr3_aa: CASSPRQERNTEAFF; cdr3_nt: TGTGCCAGTAGCCCTCGACAGGAGCGAAACACTGAAGCTTTCTTT
d_call: TRBD1; clone_size: NA; v_call: TRBV5-1; j_call: TRBJ2-7; cdr3_aa: CASSSSDRSSYEQYF; cdr3_nt: TGCGCCAGCAGCTCCTCGGACAGGAGCTCCTACGAGCAGTACTTC
d_call: NA; clone_size: NA; v_call: TRBV6-6; j_call: TRBJ1-1; cdr3_aa: CASSIQGVRTEAFF; cdr3_nt: TGTGCCAGCAGTATACAGGGAGTTCGCACTGAAGCTTTCTTT
d_call: TRBD1; clone_size: few; v_call: TRBV19; j_call: TRBJ1-5; cdr3_aa: CASSITGGRGNQPQHF; cdr3_nt: TGTGCCAGTAGTATTACAGGGGGCCGGGGCAATCAGCCCCAGCATTTT
d_call: NA; clone_size: NA; v_call: TRBV5-4; j_call: TRBJ2-7; cdr3_aa: CASSLGGMGYEQYF; cdr3_nt: TGTGCCAGCAGCTTGGGAGGGATGGGTTACGAGCAGTACTTC
d_call: NA; clone_size: NA; v_call: TRBV5-8; j_call: TRBJ1-1; cdr3_aa: CASRRPTGPNTEAFF; cdr3_nt: TGTGCCAGCAGGAGACCGACAGGCCCGAACACTGAAGCTTTCTTT
d_call: TRBD1; clone_size: NA; v_call: TRBV10-3; j_call: TRBJ2-7; cdr3_aa: CATLPGGSYEQYF; cdr3_nt: TGTGCCACCCTCCCAGGGGGCAGCTACGAGCAGTACTTC
d_call: NA; clone_size: NA; v_call: TRBV7-9; j_call: TRBJ2-5; cdr3_aa: CASSLSFPSETQYF; cdr3_nt: TGTGCCAGCAGCTTATCCTTCCCAAGCGAGACCCAGTACTTC
d_call: TRBD2; clone_size: few; v_call: TRBV29-1; j_call: TRBJ2-1; cdr3_aa: CSAGASGGSGNEQFF; cdr3_nt: TGCAGCGCTGGGGCTAGCGGGGGGAGTGGGAATGAGCAGTTCTTC
d_call: NA; clone_size: NA; v_call: TRBV18; j_call: TRBJ2-7; cdr3_aa: CASSGGVGYEQYF; cdr3_nt: TGTGCCAGCTCAGGGGGCGTAGGCTACGAGCAGTACTTC
d_call: NA; clone_size: NA; v_call: TRBV6-6; j_call: TRBJ2-7; cdr3_aa: CATNREGAYEQYF; cdr3_nt: TGTGCCACCAACAGGGAAGGGGCCTACGAGCAGTACTTC
d_call: NA; clone_size: NA; v_call: TRBV12-5; j_call: TRBJ1-4; cdr3_aa: CASGLGAVQGNEKLFF; cdr3_nt: TGTGCTAGTGGCTTGGGGGCCGTCCAGGGAAACGAAAAACTGTTTTTT
d_call: NA; clone_size: NA; v_call: TRBV5-1; j_call: TRBJ2-3; cdr3_aa: CASSLFYRSSTDTQYF; cdr3_nt: TGCGCCAGCAGCTTGTTCTACAGGTCTAGCACAGATACGCAGTATTTT
d_call: NA; clone_size: NA; v_call: TRBV15; j_call: TRBJ1-5; cdr3_aa: CATRTGLDNQPQHF; cdr3_nt: TGTGCCACCAGAACAGGGTTGGACAATCAGCCCCAGCATTTT
d_call: NA; clone_size: once; v_call: TRBV13; j_call: TRBJ2-5; cdr3_aa: CASSYSGTQYF; cdr3_nt: TGTGCCAGCAGTTATAGCGGGACCCAGTACTTC
d_call: NA; clone_size: NA; v_call: TRBV19; j_call: TRBJ2-6; cdr3_aa: CASSIVGRTSNVLTF; cdr3_nt: TGTGCCAGTAGTATAGTGGGCAGGACTTCCAACGTCCTGACTTTC
d_call: NA; clone_size: NA; v_call: TRBV2; j_call: TRBJ2-4; cdr3_aa: CASTKGRIQYF; cdr3_nt: TGTGCCAGCACCAAGGGGCGCATTCAGTACTTC
d_call: NA; clone_size: NA; v_call: TRBV27; j_call: TRBJ2-7; cdr3_aa: CASTKSGLYEQYF; cdr3_nt: TGTGCCAGCACGAAATCAGGGCTATACGAGCAGTACTTC
d_call: NA; clone_size: NA; v_call: TRBV14; j_call: TRBJ1-5; cdr3_aa: CASSQVFRGPQHF; cdr3_nt: TGTGCCAGCAGCCAAGTATTTAGGGGGCCCCAGCATTTT
d_call: NA; clone_size: once; v_call: TRBV2; j_call: TRBJ1-5; cdr3_aa: CASTGLNQPQHF; cdr3_nt: TGTGCCAGCACAGGCCTAAATCAGCCCCAGCATTTT
d_call: NA; clone_size: NA; v_call: TRBV27; j_call: TRBJ2-1; cdr3_aa: CASSMTRGLEKNEQFF; cdr3_nt: TGTGCCAGCAGTATGACTCGAGGGCTAGAAAAAAATGAGCAGTTCTTC
d_call: NA; clone_size: once; v_call: TRBV15; j_call: TRBJ2-7; cdr3_aa: CATRRASSYEQYF; cdr3_nt: TGTGCCACCCGGAGGGCTAGCTCCTACGAGCAGTACTTC
d_call: TRBD1; clone_size: NA; v_call: TRBV27; j_call: TRBJ1-6; cdr3_aa: CASSLLIGQGNSPLHF; cdr3_nt: TGTGCCAGCAGTTTATTGATAGGACAGGGCAATTCACCCCTCCACTTT
d_call: TRBD1; clone_size: NA; v_call: TRBV10-3; j_call: TRBJ1-2; cdr3_aa: CAISETDRGYGYTF; cdr3_nt: TGTGCCATCAGTGAGACTGACAGGGGGTATGGCTACACCTTC
d_call: NA; clone_size: few; v_call: TRBV3-1/TRBV3-2; j_call: TRBJ2-1; cdr3_aa: CASSSRRGYNEQFF; cdr3_nt: TGTGCCAGCAGCTCACGACGGGGGTACAATGAGCAGTTCTTC
d_call: TRBD1; clone_size: NA; v_call: TRBV30; j_call: TRBJ2-7; cdr3_aa: CAWSNLVGPGAGGEQYF; cdr3_nt: TGTGCCTGGAGCAACTTAGTGGGTCCCGGGGCAGGGGGCGAGCAGTACTTC
d_call: TRBD1; clone_size: NA; v_call: TRBV28; j_call: TRBJ1-5; cdr3_aa: CASSLLDRVNQPQHF; cdr3_nt: TGTGCCAGCAGTTTACTGGACAGGGTCAATCAGCCCCAGCATTTT
d_call: NA; clone_size: few; v_call: TRBV3-1/TRBV3-2; j_call: TRBJ1-2; cdr3_aa: CASSQSTAYGYTF; cdr3_nt: TGTGCCAGCAGCCAATCGACAGCCTATGGCTACACCTTC
d_call: TRBD1; clone_size: NA; v_call: TRBV10-2; j_call: TRBJ1-6; cdr3_aa: CASSESTGSSYNSPLHF; cdr3_nt: TGCGCCAGCAGTGAGTCGACAGGGAGCTCCTATAATTCACCCCTCCACTTT
d_call: NA; clone_size: NA; v_call: TRBV6-5; j_call: TRBJ1-4; cdr3_aa: CASSWARPDEKLFF; cdr3_nt: TGTGCCAGCAGCTGGGCCCGACCGGATGAAAAACTGTTTTTT
d_call: TRBD1; clone_size: NA; v_call: TRBV4-3; j_call: TRBJ2-1; cdr3_aa: CASSQDPQGARQFF; cdr3_nt: TGCGCCAGCAGCCAAGATCCCCAGGGGGCACGGCAGTTCTTC
d_call: TRBD1; clone_size: NA; v_call: TRBV19; j_call: TRBJ1-2; cdr3_aa: CASTSSDRGYGYTF; cdr3_nt: TGTGCCAGTACCTCTTCCGACAGGGGCTATGGCTACACCTTC
d_call: NA; clone_size: few; v_call: TRBV6-5; j_call: TRBJ1-2; cdr3_aa: CASRNTGIFGYTF; cdr3_nt: TGTGCCAGCAGAAATACAGGGATTTTTGGCTACACCTTC
d_call: TRBD2; clone_size: once; v_call: TRBV7-8; j_call: TRBJ2-3; cdr3_aa: CASSLRVAGRTDTQYF; cdr3_nt: TGTGCCAGCAGCTTACGGGTAGCGGGCCGCACAGATACGCAGTATTTT
d_call: TRBD1; clone_size: NA; v_call: TRBV27; j_call: TRBJ2-7; cdr3_aa: CASSFSPGTGHYEQYF; cdr3_nt: TGTGCCAGCAGTTTTTCTCCCGGGACAGGCCACTACGAGCAGTACTTC
d_call: NA; clone_size: few; v_call: TRBV7-2; j_call: TRBJ1-2; cdr3_aa: CASSIKQGEGYGYTF; cdr3_nt: TGTGCCAGCAGCATCAAACAGGGTGAAGGCTATGGCTACACCTTC
d_call: TRBD1; clone_size: NA; v_call: TRBV6-2/TRBV6-3; j_call: TRBJ2-7; cdr3_aa: CASSVQDRGRGSRDGYEQYF; cdr3_nt: TGTGCCAGCAGCGTCCAGGACAGGGGTCGGGGGTCGCGGGACGGCTACGAGCAGTACTTC
d_call: NA; clone_size: NA; v_call: TRBV5-5; j_call: TRBJ2-3; cdr3_aa: CASLTGLRTDTQYF; cdr3_nt: TGTGCCAGCCTGACGGGACTCCGCACAGATACGCAGTATTTT
d_call: TRBD1; clone_size: NA; v_call: TRBV2; j_call: TRBJ1-2; cdr3_aa: CASSWSGTGGGGYTF; cdr3_nt: TGTGCCAGCAGTTGGAGCGGGACAGGGGGTGGTGGCTACACCTTC